These 11 T cell receptor beta chains came from one sample sequenced in a study of OX40 agonist ivuxolimab in advanced cancers. Sequenced by immunoSEQ multiplex PCR; TCRdb stores in-frame clones only, minus some. The sample has more than 75,000 clones, roughly 87% seen once. The sequencing here drew on CD4+ or CD8+ T cells sorted from blood, taken in a trial of the OX40 agonist ivuxolimab. Every receptor here comes from an adult with an advanced solid tumor such as melanoma, head and neck, liver or kidney cancer.

CDR3 residues: CASSVEPGRSSGANVLTF. The CDR3 DNA reads as TGTGCCAGCAGCGTAGAACCGGGACGGTCCTCTGGGGCCAACGTCCTGACTTTC. V usage is TRBV9 and J usage is TRBJ2-6, with D tentatively TRBD1 or TRBD2 (5 bases each). Germline V gene data show CDR1 as SGDLS and CDR2 as YYNGEE. Trimming took off 0 bases at V and 0 bases at J, with 13 bases between the two ends. This CDR3 has 18 residues.

This clone was found many times. The genes are TRBV18 and TRBJ1-3; 10 nucleotides align to TRBD1. Germline V CDR1 and CDR2: KGHSH, LQKENI. This CDR3 comprises 16 residues. J lost 0 bases, V lost 5 bases, and 4 bases had no gene match. As DNA, the CDR3 is TGTGCCAGCTCAGCCGGGACAGGGGCCTCTGGAAACACCATATATTTT. Translated: CASSAGTGASGNTIYF.

The V call is TRBV7-8, the J call TRBJ2-2; D is undetermined. V lost 2 bases and J lost 0, with 7 bases in between. This CDR3 has 15 amino acids. Germline V gene data show CDR1 as SGHVS and CDR2 as FQNEAQ. CDR3 region: CASSLLLANTGELFF. CDR3 sequence (DNA): TGTGCCAGCAGCTTACTACTGGCGAACACCGGGGAGCTGTTTTTT.

For this clone: The same CDR3 also results from other DNA sequences found in this sample. J is TRBJ2-5 and V is TRBV7-3; no clear D. The CDR3 extends over 13 amino acids. The V end lost 2 bases, the J end lost 2 bases, and 6 bases lay between the germline ends. Per the germline V gene, CDR1 is SGHTA and CDR2 is FQGTGA. The CDR3 reads CASSLLSQETQYF. The CDR3 DNA reads as TGTGCCAGCAGCTTACTGAGTCAAGAGACCCAGTACTTC.

The chain carries TRBV2 and TRBJ1-6; D unclear. CDR1 is SNHLY and CDR2 is FYNNEI in the germline V gene. V was cut by 7 bases and J by 9 bases, with 10 bases left in between. The CDR3 is made up of 12 amino acids. CDR3 region: CASTYLGSPLHF. In DNA, the CDR3 is TGTGCCAGCACCTATTTGGGTTCACCCCTCCACTTT.

The genes are TRBV6-5 and TRBJ2-5; D gene uncertain. This CDR3 region has 11 residues. V was pared by 4 bases and J by 3 bases, with 3 bases between. Looked up from germline, CDR1 is MNHEY and CDR2 is SVGAGI. In DNA, the CDR3 is TGTGCCAGCAGTTTGGAAGAGACCCAGTACTTC. Translated: CASSLEETQYF.

This clone turned up a few times. The gene calls are TRBV28 and TRBJ1-5; 7 bases map to TRBD1. There are 14 residues in the CDR3. The germline V gene has CDR1 MDHEN and CDR2 SYDVKM. J was trimmed by 2 bases and V by 6 bases; bases with no gene match: 4. This CDR3 is CASSPDRGNQPQHF. CDR3 sequence (DNA): TGTGCCAGCAGCCCAGACAGGGGCAATCAGCCCCAGCATTTT.

CDR3 in DNA: TGTGCCAGTAGGACCCAGGGTCAAACCTATAATTCACCCCTCCACTTT. Protein product: CASRTQGQTYNSPLHF. V is TRBV19 and J is TRBJ1-6; possible D gene TRBD1, 5 bases. Germline-derived CDR1 and CDR2 are LNHDA and SQIVND (reference sequence). With 6 bases removed from V and 2 bases from J, the gap between germline ends came to 14 bases. This CDR3 spans 16 amino acids. Filled out from reference TRBV19 and TRBJ1-6, the complete variable domain reads DGGITQSPKYLFRKEGQNVTLSCEQNLNHDAMYWYRQDPGQGLRLIYYSQIVNDFQKGDIAEGYSVSREKKESFPLTVTSAQKNPTAFYLCASRTQGQTYNSPLHFGNGTRLTVT.

As DNA, the CDR3 is TGTGCCAGCAGACGACAGGGAAGAGACAATCAGCCCCAGCATTTT. Translating it yields CASRRQGRDNQPQHF. This chain joins TRBV6-5 and TRBJ1-5; 7 positions match TRBD1. CDR3 length equals 15 residues. After removal of 6 bases from V and 3 bases from J, the junction contained 8 bases not matched to a gene. CDR1 and CDR2 (germline): MNHEY, SVGAGI.

The V and J genes are TRBV28 and TRBJ2-6; a possible D gene is TRBD1 (7 bases). The CDR3 sequence is 16 residues long. Trimming took 6 bases from V and 2 from J, leaving 14 bases between them. Germline CDR1 is MDHEN and CDR2 is SYDVKM. The CDR3 spells CASSRGGTAGANVLTF. CDR3 DNA: TGTGCCAGCAGCCGGGGCGGGACAGCTGGGGCCAACGTCCTGACTTTC.

The chain carries TRBV5-4 and TRBJ1-5, with D possibly matching TRBD1 (5 bases). Trimming stripped 0 bases from V and 7 bases from J, with 14 bases between. The CDR3 extends over 15 amino acids. Germline V gives CDR1 SGHNT, CDR2 YYREEE (reference sequence). In nucleotides, the CDR3 is TGTGCCAGCAGCTTGGGAGGGACCGTAGGACAGCCCCAGCATTTT. Protein: CASSLGGTVGQPQHF.